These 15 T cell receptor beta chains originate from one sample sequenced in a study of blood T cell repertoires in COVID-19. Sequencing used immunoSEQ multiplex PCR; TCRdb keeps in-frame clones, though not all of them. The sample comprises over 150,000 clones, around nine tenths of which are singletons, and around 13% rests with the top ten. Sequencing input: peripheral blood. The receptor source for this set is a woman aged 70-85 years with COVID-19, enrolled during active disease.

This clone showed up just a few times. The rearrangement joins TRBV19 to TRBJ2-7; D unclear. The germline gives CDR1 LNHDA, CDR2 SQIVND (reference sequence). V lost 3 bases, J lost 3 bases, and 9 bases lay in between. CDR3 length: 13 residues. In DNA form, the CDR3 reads TGTGCCAGTAGTATTCCCCCGGGCTACGAGCAGTACTTC. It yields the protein CASSIPPGYEQYF.

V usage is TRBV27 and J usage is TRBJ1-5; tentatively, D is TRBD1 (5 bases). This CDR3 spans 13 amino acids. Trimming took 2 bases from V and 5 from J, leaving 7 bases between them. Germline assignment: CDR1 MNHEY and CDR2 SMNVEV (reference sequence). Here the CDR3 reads CASSLTGYQPQHF. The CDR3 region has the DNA TGTGCCAGCAGTTTAACAGGCTATCAGCCCCAGCATTTT.

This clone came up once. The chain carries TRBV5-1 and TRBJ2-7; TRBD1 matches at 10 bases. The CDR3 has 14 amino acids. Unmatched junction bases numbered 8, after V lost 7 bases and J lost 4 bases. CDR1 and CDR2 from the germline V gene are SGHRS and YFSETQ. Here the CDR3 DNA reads TGCGCCAGCTCCCCAGGACAGGGGGTTTACGAGCAGTACTTC. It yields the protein CASSPGQGVYEQYF.

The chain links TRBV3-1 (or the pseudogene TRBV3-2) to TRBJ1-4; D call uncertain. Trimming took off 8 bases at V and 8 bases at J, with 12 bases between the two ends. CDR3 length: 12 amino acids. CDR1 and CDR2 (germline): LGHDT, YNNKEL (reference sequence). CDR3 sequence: CASALRGEKLFF. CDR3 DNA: TGTGCCAGCGCCCTAAGAGGGGAAAAACTGTTTTTT.

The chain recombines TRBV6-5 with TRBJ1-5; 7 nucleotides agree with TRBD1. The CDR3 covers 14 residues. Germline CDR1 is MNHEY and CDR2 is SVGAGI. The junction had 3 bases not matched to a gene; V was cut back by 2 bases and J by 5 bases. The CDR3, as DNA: TGTGCCAGCAGTTACGACAGGGTGGATCAGCCCCAGCATTTT. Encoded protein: CASSYDRVDQPQHF.

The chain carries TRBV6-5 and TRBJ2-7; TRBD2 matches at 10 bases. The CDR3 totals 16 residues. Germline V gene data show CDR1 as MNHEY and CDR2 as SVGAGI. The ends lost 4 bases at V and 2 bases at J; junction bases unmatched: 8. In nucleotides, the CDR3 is TGTGCCAGCAGTTCCCTGGGAGCGGGAGGGGCCTACGAGCAGTACTTC. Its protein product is CASSSLGAGGAYEQYF.

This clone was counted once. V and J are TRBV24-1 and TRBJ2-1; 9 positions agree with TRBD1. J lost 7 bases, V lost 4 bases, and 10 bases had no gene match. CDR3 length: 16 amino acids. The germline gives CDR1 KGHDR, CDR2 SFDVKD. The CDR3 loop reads CATSDRGTGLVNEQFF. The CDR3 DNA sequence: TGTGCCACCAGTGACCGGGGGACAGGGTTGGTGAATGAGCAGTTCTTC.

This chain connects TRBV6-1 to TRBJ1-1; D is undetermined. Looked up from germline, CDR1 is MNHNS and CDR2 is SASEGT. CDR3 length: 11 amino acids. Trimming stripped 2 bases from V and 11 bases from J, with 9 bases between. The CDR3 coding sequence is TGTGCCAGCAGTGAACCTTGGGCGGCTTTCTTT. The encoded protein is CASSEPWAAFF.

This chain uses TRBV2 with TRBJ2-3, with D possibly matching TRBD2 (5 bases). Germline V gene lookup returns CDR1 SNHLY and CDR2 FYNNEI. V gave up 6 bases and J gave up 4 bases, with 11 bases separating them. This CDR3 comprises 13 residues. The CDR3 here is CASRVERADTQYF. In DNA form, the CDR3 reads TGTGCCAGCAGGGTGGAGAGGGCAGATACGCAGTATTTT.

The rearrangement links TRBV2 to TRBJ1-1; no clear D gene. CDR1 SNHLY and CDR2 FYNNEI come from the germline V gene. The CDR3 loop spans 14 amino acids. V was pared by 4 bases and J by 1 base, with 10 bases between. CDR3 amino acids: CASSVFLENTEAFF. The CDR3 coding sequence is TGTGCCAGCAGTGTATTCCTAGAGAACACTGAAGCTTTCTTT. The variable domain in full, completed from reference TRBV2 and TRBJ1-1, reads EPEVTQTPSHQVTQMGQEVILRCVPISNHLYFYWYRQILGQKVEFLVSFYNNEISEKSEIFDDQFSVERPDGSNFTLKIRSTKLEDSAMYFCASSVFLENTEAFFGQGTRLTVV.

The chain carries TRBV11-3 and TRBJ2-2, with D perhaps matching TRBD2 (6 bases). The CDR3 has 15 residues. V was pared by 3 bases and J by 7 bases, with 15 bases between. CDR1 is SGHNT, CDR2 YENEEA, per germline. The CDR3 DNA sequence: TGTGCCAGCAGCTTCGCCGGGAGTAGTTTCGGGGAGCTGTTTTTT. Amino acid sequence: CASSFAGSSFGELFF.

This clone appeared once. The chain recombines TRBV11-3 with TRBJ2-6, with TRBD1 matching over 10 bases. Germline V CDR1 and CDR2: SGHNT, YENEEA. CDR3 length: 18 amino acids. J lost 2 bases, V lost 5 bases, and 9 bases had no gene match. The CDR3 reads CASSDPGQGTAGANVLTF. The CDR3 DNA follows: TGTGCCAGCAGCGACCCGGGACAGGGGACCGCTGGGGCCAACGTCCTGACTTTC.

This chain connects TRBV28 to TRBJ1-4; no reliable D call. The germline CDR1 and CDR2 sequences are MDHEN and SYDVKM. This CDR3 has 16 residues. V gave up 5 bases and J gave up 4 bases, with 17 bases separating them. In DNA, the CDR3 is TGTGCCAGCAGTCCCACCGCGTCGAGAAATAATGAAAAACTGTTTTTT. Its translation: CASSPTASRNNEKLFF.

In nucleotides, the CDR3 is TGTGCCGGCTGGGACAGATATAGCAATCAGCCCCAGCATTTT. Its protein product is CAGWDRYSNQPQHF. The V gene is TRBV6-5, the J gene TRBJ1-5; 7 bases fit TRBD1. Trimming took 11 bases from V and 0 from J; bases not matched to a gene: 7. In germline, CDR1 is MNHEY, CDR2 SVGAGI. The CDR3 is 14 amino acids.

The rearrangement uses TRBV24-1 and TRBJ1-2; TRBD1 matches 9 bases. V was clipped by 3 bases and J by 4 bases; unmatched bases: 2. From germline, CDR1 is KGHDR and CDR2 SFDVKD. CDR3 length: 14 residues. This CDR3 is CATSDGTGPYGYTF. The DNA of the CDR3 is TGTGCCACCAGTGATGGGACAGGGCCCTATGGCTACACCTTC.